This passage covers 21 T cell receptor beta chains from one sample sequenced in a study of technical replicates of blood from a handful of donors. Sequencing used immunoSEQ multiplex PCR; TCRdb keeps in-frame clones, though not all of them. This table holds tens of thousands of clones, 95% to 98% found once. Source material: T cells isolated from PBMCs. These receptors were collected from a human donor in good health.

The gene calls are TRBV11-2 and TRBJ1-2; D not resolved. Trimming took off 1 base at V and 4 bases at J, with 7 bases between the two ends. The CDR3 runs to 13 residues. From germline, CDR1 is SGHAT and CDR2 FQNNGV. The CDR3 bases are TGTGCCAGCAGCTTAGCCGGGATCTATGGCTACACCTTC. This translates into CASSLAGIYGYTF.

CDR3 in DNA: TGTGCCAGTAGCCCCTTGGGGGGGGCGGGCGGCTACACCTTC. Residues: CASSPLGGAGGYTF. The chain has TRBV19 and TRBJ1-2; D is possibly TRBD1 (6 bases). The CDR3 sequence is 14 residues long. The V gene's germline CDR1 is LNHDA and CDR2 SQIVND (reference sequence). V was pared by 6 bases and J by 8 bases, with 19 bases between.

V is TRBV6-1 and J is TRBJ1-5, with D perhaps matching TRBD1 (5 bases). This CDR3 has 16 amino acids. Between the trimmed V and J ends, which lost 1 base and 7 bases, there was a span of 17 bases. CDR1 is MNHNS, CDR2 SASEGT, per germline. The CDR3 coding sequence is TGTGCCAGCAGTGAAGTTGGGGGGGGAGCGGGACAGCCCCAGCATTTT. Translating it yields CASSEVGGGAGQPQHF.

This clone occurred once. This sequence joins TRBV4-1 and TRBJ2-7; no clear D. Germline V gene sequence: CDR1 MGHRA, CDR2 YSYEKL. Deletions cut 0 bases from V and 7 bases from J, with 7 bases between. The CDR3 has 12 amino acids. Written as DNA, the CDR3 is TGCGCCAGCAGCCAAGATCTACGGGAGCAGTACTTC. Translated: CASSQDLREQYF.

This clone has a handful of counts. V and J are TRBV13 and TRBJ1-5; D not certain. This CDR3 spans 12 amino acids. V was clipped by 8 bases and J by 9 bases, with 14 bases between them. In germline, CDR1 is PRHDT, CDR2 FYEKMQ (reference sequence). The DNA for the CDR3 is TGTGCCAGCGATCAGACTCTCCGGCCCCAGCATTTT. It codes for CASDQTLRPQHF.

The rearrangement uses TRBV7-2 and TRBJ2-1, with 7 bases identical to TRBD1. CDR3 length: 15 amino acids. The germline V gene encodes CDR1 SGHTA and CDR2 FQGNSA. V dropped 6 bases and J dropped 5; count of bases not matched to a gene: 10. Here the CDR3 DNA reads TGTGCCAGCAGTCTCAAAGGGGGCGGCCACAATGAGCAGTTCTTC. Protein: CASSLKGGGHNEQFF.

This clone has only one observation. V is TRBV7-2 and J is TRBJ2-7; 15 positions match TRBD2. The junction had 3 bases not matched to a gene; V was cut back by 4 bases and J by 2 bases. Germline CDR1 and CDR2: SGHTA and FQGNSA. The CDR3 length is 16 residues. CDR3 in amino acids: CASSWGLAGGPYEQYF. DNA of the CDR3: TGTGCCAGCAGCTGGGGACTAGCGGGAGGCCCCTACGAGCAGTACTTC.

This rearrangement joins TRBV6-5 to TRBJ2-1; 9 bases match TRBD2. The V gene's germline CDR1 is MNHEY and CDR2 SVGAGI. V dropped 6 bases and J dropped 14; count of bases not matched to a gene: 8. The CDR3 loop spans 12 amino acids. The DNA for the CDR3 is TGTGCCAGCAGGCTAGCGGGACTCTATGAGTTCTTC. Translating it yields CASRLAGLYEFF.

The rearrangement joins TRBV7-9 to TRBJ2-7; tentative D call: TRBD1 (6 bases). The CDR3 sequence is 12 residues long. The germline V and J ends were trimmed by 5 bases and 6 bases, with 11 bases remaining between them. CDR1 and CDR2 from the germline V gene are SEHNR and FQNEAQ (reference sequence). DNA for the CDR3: TGTGCCAGCAGCCCAACAGGGTCCGAGCAGTACTTC. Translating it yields CASSPTGSEQYF.

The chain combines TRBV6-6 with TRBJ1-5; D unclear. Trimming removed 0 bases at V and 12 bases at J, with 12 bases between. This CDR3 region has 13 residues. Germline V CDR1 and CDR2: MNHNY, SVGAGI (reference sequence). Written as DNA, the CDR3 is TGTGCCAGCAGTTACTCGATGTTCTTCGGCCAGCATTTT. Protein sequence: CASSYSMFFGQHF.

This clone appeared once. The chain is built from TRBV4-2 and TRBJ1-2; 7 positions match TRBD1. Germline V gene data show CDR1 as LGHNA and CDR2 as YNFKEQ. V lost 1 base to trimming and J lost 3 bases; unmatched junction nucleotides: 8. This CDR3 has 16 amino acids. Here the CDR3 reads CASSQVKDRRDYGYTF. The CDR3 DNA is TGTGCCAGCAGCCAAGTTAAGGACAGGCGCGACTATGGCTACACCTTC.

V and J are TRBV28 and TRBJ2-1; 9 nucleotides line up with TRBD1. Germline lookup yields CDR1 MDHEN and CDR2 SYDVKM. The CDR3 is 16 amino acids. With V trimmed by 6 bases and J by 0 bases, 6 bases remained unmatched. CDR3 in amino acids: CASSPTGGSSYNEQFF. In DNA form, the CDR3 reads TGTGCCAGCAGCCCGACAGGGGGTAGCTCCTACAATGAGCAGTTCTTC.

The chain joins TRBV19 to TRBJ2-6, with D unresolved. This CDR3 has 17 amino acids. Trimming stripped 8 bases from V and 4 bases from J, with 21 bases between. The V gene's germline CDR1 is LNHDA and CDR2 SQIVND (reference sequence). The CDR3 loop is CASFKANTFGGANVLTF. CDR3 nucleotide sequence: TGTGCCAGTTTTAAGGCTAACACTTTCGGGGGGGCCAACGTCCTGACTTTC.

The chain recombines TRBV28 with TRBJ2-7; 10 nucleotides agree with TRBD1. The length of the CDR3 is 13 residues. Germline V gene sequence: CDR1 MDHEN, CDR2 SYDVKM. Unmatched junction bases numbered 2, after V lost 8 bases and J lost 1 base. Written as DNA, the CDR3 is TGTGCCAGCTGGACAGGGGGGTCCTACGAGCAGTACTTC. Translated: CASWTGGSYEQYF.

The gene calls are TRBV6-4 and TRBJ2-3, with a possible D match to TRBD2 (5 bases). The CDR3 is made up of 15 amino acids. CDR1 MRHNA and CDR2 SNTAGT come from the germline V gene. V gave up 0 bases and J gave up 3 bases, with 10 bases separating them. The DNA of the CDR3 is TGTGCCAGCAGTGACTCCGGGGAAGGGACAGATACGCAGTATTTT. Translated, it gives CASSDSGEGTDTQYF.

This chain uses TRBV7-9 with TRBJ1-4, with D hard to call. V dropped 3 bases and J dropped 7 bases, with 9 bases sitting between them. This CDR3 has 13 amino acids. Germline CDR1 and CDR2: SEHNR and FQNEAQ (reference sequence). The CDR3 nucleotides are TGTGCCAGCAGCTTCCAATCAGGTGAAAAACTGTTTTTT. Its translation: CASSFQSGEKLFF.

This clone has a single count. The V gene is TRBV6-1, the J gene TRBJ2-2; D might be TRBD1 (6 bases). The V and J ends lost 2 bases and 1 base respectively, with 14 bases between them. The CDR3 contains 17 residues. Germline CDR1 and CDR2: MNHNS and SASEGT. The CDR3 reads CASSELLGTLNTGELFF. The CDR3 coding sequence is TGTGCCAGCAGTGAATTATTGGGGACATTGAACACCGGGGAGCTGTTTTTT.

The CDR3 DNA reads TGCGCCAGCCGAAGACAGCCCAGTAATGAAAAACTGTTTTTT. This encodes CASRRQPSNEKLFF. This chain uses TRBV5-1 with TRBJ1-4; the D gene is possibly TRBD1 (5 bases). The CDR3 is made up of 14 amino acids. The germline gives CDR1 SGHRS, CDR2 YFSETQ. Trimming pared 7 bases from V and 4 bases from J, leaving 14 bases between.

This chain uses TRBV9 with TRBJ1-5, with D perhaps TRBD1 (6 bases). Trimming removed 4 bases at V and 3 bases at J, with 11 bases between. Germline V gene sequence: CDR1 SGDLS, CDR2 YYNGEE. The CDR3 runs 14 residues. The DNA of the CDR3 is TGTGCCAGCAGCCCGGGACAATTCAATCAGCCCCAGCATTTT. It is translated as CASSPGQFNQPQHF.

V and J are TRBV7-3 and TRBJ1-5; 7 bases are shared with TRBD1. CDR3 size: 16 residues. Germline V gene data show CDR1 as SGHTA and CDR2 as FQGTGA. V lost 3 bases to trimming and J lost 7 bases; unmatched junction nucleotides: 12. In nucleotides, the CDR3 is TGTGCCAGCAGCTTCGACGCGACAGGGTCTCTCCAGCCCCAGCATTTT. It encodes CASSFDATGSLQPQHF. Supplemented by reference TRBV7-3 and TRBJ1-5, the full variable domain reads GAGVSQTPSNKVTEKGKYVELRCDPISGHTALYWYRQSLGQGPEFLIYFQGTGAADDSGLPNDRFFAVRPEGSVSTLKIQRTERGDSAVYLCASSFDATGSLQPQHFGDGTRLSIL.

Here the CDR3 DNA reads TGTGCCACCAGCAGAGATCTTTTCCGCAGGGAGGTTCTTATAGTCGGAAAACTGTTTTTT. Translating gives CATSRDLFRREVLIVGKLFF. The chain links TRBV15 to TRBJ1-4, with D possibly TRBD1 on 5 matching bases. This CDR3 is 20 amino acids long. V was clipped by 0 bases and J by 10 bases, with 30 bases between them. Germline CDR1 is LNHNV and CDR2 is YYDKDF (reference sequence).